This T cell receptor (beta chain) derives from a study of shared T cell receptors in the human thymus. Clones were sequenced by immunoSEQ multiplex PCR, and TCRdb holds only the in-frame ones, with some missing. The repertoire includes roughly 550,000 clones, roughly 74% of them detected once, and less than 0.015% sits in the top ten. Per germline, CDR1 DFQATT and CDR2 SNEGSKA (reference sequence). With 6 bases removed from V and 8 bases from J, the gap between germline ends came to 7 bases. The CDR3 sequence is 9 residues long. These data were likewise used in another study, on human thymus T cells. As that report states: Congenital heart defects were the reason for the corrective surgery that the donors, healthy Finnish infants, were having. Resections were taken during corrective heart surgery, and the thymus tissue came from these. It looked as if thymic and blood repertoires used V and J genes in a biased way. In unrelated individuals, thymic repertoires overlapped highly, according to related research.

This TCR came from a boy under three years old with a congenital heart defect. V and J are TRBV20-1 and TRBJ1-2; no definite D call. Sequencing was done on a sample of thymocytes. The CDR3 sequence: CSAREGYTF. In DNA, the CDR3 is TGCAGTGCGCGAGAAGGCTACACCTTC.